The 11 T cell receptor beta chains given below trace back to one sample, sequenced in a study of beta chain features in type 1 diabetes. Expressed TCRB transcripts were sequenced, since all the RNA that had been isolated was reverse transcribed. Method: immunoSEQ multiplex PCR; TCRdb's copy keeps in-frame clones and lacks some. This sample has 140,000 to 150,000 clones, with roughly a tenth found just once. Material for sequencing was naive CD4+ T cells from blood. Every receptor here comes from a man younger than 30 in good health.

The V gene is TRBV28, the J gene TRBJ2-2; perhaps TRBD1 as D (6 bases). Deletions cut 11 bases from V and 6 bases from J, with 13 bases between. The CDR3 runs 12 residues. Germline-derived CDR1 and CDR2 are MDHEN and SYDVKM. The CDR3: CAAQGIPGELFF. The CDR3 DNA is TGTGCCGCCCAGGGGATACCCGGGGAGCTGTTTTTT.

V and J are TRBV10-1 and TRBJ2-3; perhaps TRBD1 as D (6 bases). The V end lost 2 bases, the J end lost 1 base, and 10 bases lay between the germline ends. CDR1 is WNHNN, CDR2 SYGVQD, per germline (reference sequence). The CDR3 loop spans 15 amino acids. The CDR3 sequence: CASSEGGRGTDTQYF. Here the CDR3 DNA reads TGCGCCAGCAGTGAGGGGGGCCGTGGCACAGATACGCAGTATTTT.

The chain joins TRBV30 to TRBJ1-2; possibly TRBD1 for D (5 bases). The germline V gene has CDR1 GTSNPN and CDR2 SVGIG (reference sequence). Deletions cut 7 bases from V and 3 bases from J, with 12 bases between. The CDR3 consists of 12 residues. The CDR3 DNA reads TGTGCCTTCCTGATAGGGGACTATGGCTACACCTTC. Translation gives CAFLIGDYGYTF.

V and J are TRBV10-3 and TRBJ1-2; D not resolved. CDR1 and CDR2 (germline): ENHRY, SYGVKD. The CDR3 runs 14 residues. V shed 2 bases and J shed 6 bases, with 13 bases lying between them. The CDR3 DNA reads TGTGCCATCAGTGAGAAACGCGCCGGGGATGGCTACACCTTC. Translated: CAISEKRAGDGYTF.

The V and J genes are TRBV4-1 and TRBJ2-5; no reliable D call. The V end was cut by 3 bases, the J end by 3 bases, with 11 bases between. Looked up from germline, CDR1 is MGHRA and CDR2 is YSYEKL. The CDR3 has 14 residues. For the CDR3, the DNA is TGCGCCAGCAGCCAGGCGGCACCTAAAGAGACCCAGTACTTC. Its protein product is CASSQAAPKETQYF.

This clone was picked up a small number of times. The chain joins TRBV18 to TRBJ1-2, with TRBD1 identical over 9 bases. The junction had 8 bases not matched to a gene; V was cut back by 2 bases and J by 4 bases. Germline CDR1 is KGHSH and CDR2 is LQKENI. CDR3 size: 16 residues. The CDR3 bases are TGTGCCAGCTCACCATATCCGGGACAGGGAGCCTATGGCTACACCTTC. Its protein is CASSPYPGQGAYGYTF. Looking up the rest from reference TRBV18 and TRBJ1-2 gives the full variable domain: NAGVMQNPRHLVRRRGQEARLRCSPMKGHSHVYWYRQLPEEGLKFMVYLQKENIIDESGMPKERFSAEFPKEGPSILRIQQVVRGDSAAYFCASSPYPGQGAYGYTFGSGTRLTVV.

V and J are TRBV5-8 and TRBJ2-2; possibly TRBD1 for D (6 bases). Germline CDR1 and CDR2: SGHTS and YDEGEE. There are 15 residues in the CDR3. The V end lost 1 base, the J end lost 4 bases, and 11 bases lay between the germline ends. This CDR3 reads CASSLQQGITGELFF. The CDR3 DNA is TGTGCCAGCAGCTTGCAACAGGGTATCACCGGGGAGCTGTTTTTT.

The chain combines TRBV28 with TRBJ1-5; tentatively, D is TRBD1 (5 bases). The germline V gene has CDR1 MDHEN and CDR2 SYDVKM. The CDR3 runs 14 residues. V was pared by 3 bases and J by 6 bases, with 12 bases between. CDR3 DNA sequence: TGTGCCAGCAGTTTCCGGGACTCCCGTCAGCCCCAGCATTTT. Residues: CASSFRDSRQPQHF.

The CDR3 nucleotides are TGTGCCAGCAGGCCCGACAGGGAGAACACTGAAGCTTTCTTT. It specifies CASRPDRENTEAFF. This chain links TRBV6-6 with TRBJ1-1; TRBD1 matches 7 bases. In germline, CDR1 is MNHNY, CDR2 SVGAGI (reference sequence). J was trimmed by 1 base and V by 6 bases; bases with no gene match: 5. The CDR3 is made up of 14 amino acids.

The gene calls are TRBV7-6 and TRBJ2-3; 8 bases are shared with TRBD1. Germline-derived CDR1 and CDR2 are SGHVS and FNYEAQ. The CDR3 totals 16 residues. V shed 4 bases and J 2 bases; nucleotides not matched to a gene: 8. The CDR3 reads CASSSRQGLTTDTQYF. CDR3 nucleotides: TGTGCCAGCAGCTCACGACAGGGGCTTACCACAGATACGCAGTATTTT.

The chain couples TRBV6-6 to TRBJ1-1; a possible D gene is TRBD1 (5 bases). CDR3 length: 15 amino acids. CDR1 and CDR2 from the germline V gene are MNHNY and SVGAGI (reference sequence). The V end lost 2 bases, the J end lost 1 base, and 11 bases lay between the germline ends. This CDR3 is CASSYAGRQNTEAFF. The DNA for the CDR3 is TGTGCCAGCAGTTACGCGGGACGCCAGAACACTGAAGCTTTCTTT.